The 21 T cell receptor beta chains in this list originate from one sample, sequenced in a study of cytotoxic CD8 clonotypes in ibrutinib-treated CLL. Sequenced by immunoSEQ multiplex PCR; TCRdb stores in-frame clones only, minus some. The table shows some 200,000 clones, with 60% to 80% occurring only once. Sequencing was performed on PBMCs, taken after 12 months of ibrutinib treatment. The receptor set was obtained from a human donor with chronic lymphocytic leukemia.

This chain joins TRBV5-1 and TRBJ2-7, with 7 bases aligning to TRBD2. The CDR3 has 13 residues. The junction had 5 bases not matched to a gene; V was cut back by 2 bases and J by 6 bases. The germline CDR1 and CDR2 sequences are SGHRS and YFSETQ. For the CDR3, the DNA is TGCGCCAGCAGCTTTGGACTAGAACTCGAGCAGTACTTC. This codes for CASSFGLELEQYF.

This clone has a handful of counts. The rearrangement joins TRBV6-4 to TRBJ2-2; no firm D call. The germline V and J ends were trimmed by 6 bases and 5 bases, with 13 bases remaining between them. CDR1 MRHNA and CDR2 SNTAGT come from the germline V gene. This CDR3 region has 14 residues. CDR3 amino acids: CASRAILETGELFF. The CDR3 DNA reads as TGTGCCAGCAGAGCAATCCTAGAAACCGGGGAGCTGTTTTTT.

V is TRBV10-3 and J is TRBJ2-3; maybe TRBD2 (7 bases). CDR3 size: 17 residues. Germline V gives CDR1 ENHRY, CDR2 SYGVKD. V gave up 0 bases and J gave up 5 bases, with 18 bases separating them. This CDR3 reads CAISESYPGGRVDTQYF. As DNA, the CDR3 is TGTGCCATCAGTGAGTCGTACCCCGGGGGGCGCGTAGATACGCAGTATTTT.

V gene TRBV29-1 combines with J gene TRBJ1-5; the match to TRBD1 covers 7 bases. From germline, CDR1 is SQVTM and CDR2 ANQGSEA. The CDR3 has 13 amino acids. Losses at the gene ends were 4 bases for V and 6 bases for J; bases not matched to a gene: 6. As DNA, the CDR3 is TGCAGCGTTGGTTCAGGGGGGGCTCAGCCCCAGCATTTT. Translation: CSVGSGGAQPQHF.

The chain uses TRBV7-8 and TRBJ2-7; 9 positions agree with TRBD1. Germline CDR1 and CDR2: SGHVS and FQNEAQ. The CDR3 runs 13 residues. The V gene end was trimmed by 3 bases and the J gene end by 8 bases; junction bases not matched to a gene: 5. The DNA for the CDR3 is TGTGCCAGCAGCTTTAAGGACAGGGGAAAGCAGTACTTC. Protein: CASSFKDRGKQYF.

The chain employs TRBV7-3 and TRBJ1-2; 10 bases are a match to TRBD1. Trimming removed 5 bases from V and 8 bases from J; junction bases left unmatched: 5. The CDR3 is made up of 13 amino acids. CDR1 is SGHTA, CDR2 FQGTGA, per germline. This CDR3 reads CASSPGTGEGYTF. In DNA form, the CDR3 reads TGTGCCAGCAGCCCCGGGACAGGGGAGGGCTACACCTTC. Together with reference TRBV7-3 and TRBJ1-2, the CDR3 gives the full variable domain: GAGVSQTPSNKVTEKGKYVELRCDPISGHTALYWYRQSLGQGPEFLIYFQGTGAADDSGLPNDRFFAVRPEGSVSTLKIQRTERGDSAVYLCASSPGTGEGYTFGSGTRLTVV.

The CDR3 region is CASSYGDEQYF. DNA of the CDR3: TGTGCCAGCAGTTACGGCGACGAGCAGTACTTC. The V call is TRBV6-5, the J call TRBJ2-7; unclear D gene. Germline CDR1 reads MNHEY; CDR2 reads SVGAGI. CDR3 size: 11 residues. Trimming pared 2 bases from V and 5 bases from J, leaving 4 bases between.

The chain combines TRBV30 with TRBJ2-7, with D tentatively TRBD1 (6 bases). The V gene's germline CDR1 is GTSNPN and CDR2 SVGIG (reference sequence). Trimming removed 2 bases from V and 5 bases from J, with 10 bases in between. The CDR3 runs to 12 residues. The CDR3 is CAWSTGIDEQYF. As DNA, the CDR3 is TGTGCCTGGAGTACAGGGATAGACGAGCAGTACTTC.

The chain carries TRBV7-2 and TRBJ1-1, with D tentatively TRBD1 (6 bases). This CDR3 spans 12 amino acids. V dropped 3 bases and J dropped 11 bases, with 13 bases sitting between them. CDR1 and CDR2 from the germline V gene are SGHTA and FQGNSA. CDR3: CASSFQGLRAFF. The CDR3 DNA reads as TGTGCCAGCAGCTTTCAGGGGTTGCGTGCTTTCTTT.

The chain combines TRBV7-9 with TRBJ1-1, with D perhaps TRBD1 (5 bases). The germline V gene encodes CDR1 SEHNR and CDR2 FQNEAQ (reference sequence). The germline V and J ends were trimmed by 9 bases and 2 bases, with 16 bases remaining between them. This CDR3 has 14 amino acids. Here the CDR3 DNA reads TGTGCCAGTGATAGTCAGAGGGGTAACACTGAAGCTTTCTTT. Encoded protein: CASDSQRGNTEAFF.

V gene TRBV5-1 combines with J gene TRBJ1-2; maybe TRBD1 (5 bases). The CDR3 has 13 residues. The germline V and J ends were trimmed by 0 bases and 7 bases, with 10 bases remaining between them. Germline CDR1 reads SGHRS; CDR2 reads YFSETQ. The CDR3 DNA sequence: TGCGCCAGCAGCTTGGCGGGGGTTAGTGGCTACACCTTC. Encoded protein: CASSLAGVSGYTF.

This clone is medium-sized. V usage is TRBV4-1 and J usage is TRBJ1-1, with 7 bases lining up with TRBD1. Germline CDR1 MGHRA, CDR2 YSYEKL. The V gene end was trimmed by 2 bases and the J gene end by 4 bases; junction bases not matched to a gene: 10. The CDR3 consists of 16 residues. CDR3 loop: CASSQPEAQGPTEAFF. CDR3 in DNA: TGCGCCAGCAGCCAACCCGAAGCACAGGGGCCCACTGAAGCTTTCTTT.

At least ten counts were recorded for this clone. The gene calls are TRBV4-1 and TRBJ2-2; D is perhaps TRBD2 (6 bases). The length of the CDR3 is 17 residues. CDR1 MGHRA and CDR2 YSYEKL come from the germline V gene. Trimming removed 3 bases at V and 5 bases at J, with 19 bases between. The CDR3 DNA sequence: TGCGCCAGCAGCCACCCCTACGGGGGAGAAGTGACCGGGGAGCTGTTTTTT. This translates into CASSHPYGGEVTGELFF.

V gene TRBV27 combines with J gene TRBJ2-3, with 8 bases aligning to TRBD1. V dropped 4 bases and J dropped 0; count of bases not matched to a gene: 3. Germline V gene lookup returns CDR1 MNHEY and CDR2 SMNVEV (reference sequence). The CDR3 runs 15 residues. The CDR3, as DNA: TGTGCCAGCAGTTGGACAGGGATTAGCACAGATACGCAGTATTTT. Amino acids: CASSWTGISTDTQYF.

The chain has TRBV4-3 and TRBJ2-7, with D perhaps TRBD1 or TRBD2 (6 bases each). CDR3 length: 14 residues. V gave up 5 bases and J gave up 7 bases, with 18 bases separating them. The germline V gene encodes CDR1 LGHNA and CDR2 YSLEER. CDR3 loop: CASSGVGGREEQYF. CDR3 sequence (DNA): TGCGCCAGCAGCGGGGTTGGGGGGCGCGAAGAGCAGTACTTC.

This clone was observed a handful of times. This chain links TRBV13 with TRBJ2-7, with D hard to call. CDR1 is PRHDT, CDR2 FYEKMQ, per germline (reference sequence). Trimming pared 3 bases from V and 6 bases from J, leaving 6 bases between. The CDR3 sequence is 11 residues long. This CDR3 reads CASSLRSEQYF. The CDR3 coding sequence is TGTGCCAGCAGCTTGCGGAGCGAGCAGTACTTC.

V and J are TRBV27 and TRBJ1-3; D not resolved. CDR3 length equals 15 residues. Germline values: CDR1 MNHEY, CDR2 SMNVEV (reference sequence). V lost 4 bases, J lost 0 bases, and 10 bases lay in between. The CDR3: CASSSNSNSGNTIYF. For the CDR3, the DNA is TGTGCCAGCAGTTCAAACTCGAACTCTGGAAACACCATATATTTT.

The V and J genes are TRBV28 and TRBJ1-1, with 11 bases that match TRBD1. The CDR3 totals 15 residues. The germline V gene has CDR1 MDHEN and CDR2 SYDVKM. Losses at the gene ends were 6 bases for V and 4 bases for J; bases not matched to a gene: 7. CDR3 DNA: TGTGCCAGCAGAATTTTCGGGACAGGGGGCACTGAAGCTTTCTTT. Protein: CASRIFGTGGTEAFF.

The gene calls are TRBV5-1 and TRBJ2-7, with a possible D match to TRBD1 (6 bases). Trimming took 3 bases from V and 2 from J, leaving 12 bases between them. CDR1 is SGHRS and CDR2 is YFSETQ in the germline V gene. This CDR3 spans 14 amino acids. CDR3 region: CASSSSGGPYEQYF. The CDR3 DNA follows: TGCGCCAGCAGCTCCTCTGGGGGCCCCTACGAGCAGTACTTC.

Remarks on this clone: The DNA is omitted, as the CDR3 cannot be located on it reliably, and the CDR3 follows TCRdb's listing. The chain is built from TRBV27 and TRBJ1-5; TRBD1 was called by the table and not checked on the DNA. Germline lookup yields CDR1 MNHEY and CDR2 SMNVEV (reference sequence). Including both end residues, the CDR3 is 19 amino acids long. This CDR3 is CASSSSDRGRPLSNQPQHF.

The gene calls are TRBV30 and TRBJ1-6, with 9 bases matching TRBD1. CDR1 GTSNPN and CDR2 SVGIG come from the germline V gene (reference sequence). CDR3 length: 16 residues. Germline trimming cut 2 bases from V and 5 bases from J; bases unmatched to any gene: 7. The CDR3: CAWSIRQGGNNSPLHF. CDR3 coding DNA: TGTGCCTGGAGTATAAGACAGGGGGGCAATAATTCACCCCTCCACTTT. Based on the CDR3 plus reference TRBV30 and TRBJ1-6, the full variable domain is SQTIHQWPATLVQPVGSPLSLECTVEGTSNPNLYWYRQAAGRGLQLLFYSVGIGQISSEVPQNLSASRPQDRQFILSSKKLLLSDSGFYLCAWSIRQGGNNSPLHFGNGTRLTVT.